This T cell receptor beta chain was profiled in a study of blood T cell repertoires in COVID-19. Study at large: Both acute and convalescent COVID-19 samples were obtained from the United States, Italy and Spain. From T cells, B-cell-depleted T cells, or PBMCs came the material, which was cDNA or gDNA.

Methods used by the authors: Estimated nucleated cell counts came from reference gene primer amplification. This table comes from immunoSEQ multiplex PCR, and its TCRdb copy is limited to in-frame clones, with some not included. The DNA was the basis for D and trimming; V, J and clone size are from that table. The sample holds around 100,000 clones; about 80% are singletons and the top ten take 9.5% to 15%. Germline CDR1 reads SGHRS; CDR2 reads YFSETQ. This CDR3 has 15 residues. Between the trimmed V and J ends, which lost 2 bases and 2 bases, there was a span of 12 bases. The rearrangement joins TRBV5-1 to TRBJ2-3, with TRBD2 as a possible D gene (6 bases). The clonotype comes from a human donor in a cohort sampled during active COVID-19. Specimen: peripheral blood. CDR3 sequence (DNA): TGCGCCAGCAGCTTCACGGGGGTAACCACAGATACGCAGTATTTT. Translated: CASSFTGVTTDTQYF.